Following are 7 T cell receptor beta chains from one sample sequenced in a study of cytotoxic CD8 clonotypes in ibrutinib-treated CLL. The table came from immunoSEQ multiplex PCR; TCRdb's copy has only in-frame clones and leaves some out. This repertoire shows some 120,000 clones, around 84% found once; its top ten account for 3% to 4%. Sequencing was performed on PBMCs, taken after 24 months of ibrutinib treatment. The receptors were sampled from a human donor with chronic lymphocytic leukemia.

V is TRBV5-1 and J is TRBJ1-1, with D hard to call. The CDR3 is 13 amino acids. Deletions cut 3 bases from V and 3 bases from J, with 9 bases between. Germline V gene sequence: CDR1 SGHRS, CDR2 YFSETQ. CDR3 loop: CASSSQMDTEAFF. CDR3 nucleotides: TGCGCCAGCAGCTCACAGATGGACACTGAAGCTTTCTTT.

The chain combines TRBV6-1 with TRBJ2-7; TRBD1 aligns across 11 bases. The CDR3 sequence is 14 residues long. Per the germline V gene, CDR1 is MNHNS and CDR2 is SASEGT. J gave up 5 bases and V 5 bases, and 5 bases lay outside the gene matches. CDR3 region: CASSLDRGLDEQYF. The CDR3 DNA reads TGTGCCAGCAGTTTGGACAGGGGGCTTGACGAGCAGTACTTC.

This sequence joins TRBV27 and TRBJ2-7, with TRBD2 as a possible D gene (7 bases). Germline V gives CDR1 MNHEY, CDR2 SMNVEV (reference sequence). This CDR3 is built from 14 residues. Trimming removed 4 bases at V and 2 bases at J, with 12 bases between. This CDR3 reads CASSYRGGPYEQYF. The CDR3, as DNA: TGTGCCAGCAGTTACCGCGGGGGCCCCTACGAGCAGTACTTC.

About this clone: Other DNA sequences in the same sample also yield this CDR3. This chain connects TRBV7-9 to TRBJ2-7; unclear D gene. CDR1 is SEHNR, CDR2 FQNEAQ, per germline (reference sequence). There are 11 residues in the CDR3. V dropped 9 bases and J dropped 5 bases, with 11 bases sitting between them. In DNA, the CDR3 is TGTGCCAGTAGCCCCGGCCACGAGCAGTACTTC. Its protein is CASSPGHEQYF.

The gene calls are TRBV7-2 and TRBJ2-5; unclear D gene. Germline V gene lookup returns CDR1 SGHTA and CDR2 FQGNSA. Trimming pared 3 bases from V and 4 bases from J, leaving 12 bases between. The CDR3 runs 14 residues. The CDR3 is CASSLSSALETQYF. CDR3 DNA: TGTGCCAGCAGCTTGAGCTCCGCTCTAGAGACCCAGTACTTC.

V gene TRBV7-9 combines with J gene TRBJ2-7; D is undetermined. The germline CDR1 and CDR2 sequences are SEHNR and FQNEAQ (reference sequence). The CDR3 is made up of 13 amino acids. The V end was cut by 1 base, the J end by 4 bases, with 8 bases between. The DNA for the CDR3 is TGTGCCAGCAGCTTAGGGCACGGGTACGAGCAGTACTTC. This encodes CASSLGHGYEQYF.

The rearrangement uses TRBV19 and TRBJ2-2; 7 nucleotides line up with TRBD2. CDR3 size: 16 residues. V shed 5 bases, J shed 4 bases, and the junction held 10 bases outside the gene matches. Germline V lookup: CDR1 LNHDA, CDR2 SQIVND (reference sequence). In nucleotides, the CDR3 is TGTGCCAGTAGTCAGCGGGACGGGGTGGGCACCGGGGAGCTGTTTTTT. It yields the protein CASSQRDGVGTGELFF.